Below are 3 T cell receptor beta chains sequenced from a single sample in a study of blood T cell repertoires in COVID-19. Data came from immunoSEQ multiplex PCR; TCRdb stores just in-frame clones and leaves some out. The data contain around 110,000 clones, 82% of them singletons. Sequencing was performed on peripheral blood. The receptors here all came from a woman aged 70-85 years with acute or convalescent COVID-19.

The genes are TRBV3-1 (or the pseudogene TRBV3-2) and TRBJ2-1; possible D gene TRBD2, 6 bases. The CDR3 runs to 15 residues. Germline CDR1 is LGHDT and CDR2 is YNNKEL (reference sequence). V dropped 7 bases and J dropped 5 bases, with 18 bases sitting between them. CDR3 region: CASTLGGRGNNEQFF. In DNA form, the CDR3 reads TGTGCCAGCACCCTCGGGGGACGCGGGAACAATGAGCAGTTCTTC.

This clone appeared a few times. The gene calls are TRBV5-1 and TRBJ2-1; D is perhaps TRBD1 (5 bases). The CDR3 loop spans 16 amino acids. V gave up 1 base and J gave up 5 bases, with 16 bases separating them. CDR1 is SGHRS, CDR2 YFSETQ, per germline. Written as DNA, the CDR3 is TGCGCCAGCAGCTTGTCGATGTATGGACAAAACAATGAGCAGTTCTTC. Translated, it gives CASSLSMYGQNNEQFF.

The chain links TRBV19 to TRBJ1-1, with a weak D call TRBD1 (6 bases). From germline, CDR1 is LNHDA and CDR2 SQIVND (reference sequence). V lost 3 bases to trimming and J lost 4 bases, with 15 bases between them. CDR3 length: 15 amino acids. The CDR3 region has the DNA TGTGCCAGTAGTATGCAGGGGAGGGGGGGCACTGAAGCTTTCTTT. This sequence encodes CASSMQGRGGTEAFF.